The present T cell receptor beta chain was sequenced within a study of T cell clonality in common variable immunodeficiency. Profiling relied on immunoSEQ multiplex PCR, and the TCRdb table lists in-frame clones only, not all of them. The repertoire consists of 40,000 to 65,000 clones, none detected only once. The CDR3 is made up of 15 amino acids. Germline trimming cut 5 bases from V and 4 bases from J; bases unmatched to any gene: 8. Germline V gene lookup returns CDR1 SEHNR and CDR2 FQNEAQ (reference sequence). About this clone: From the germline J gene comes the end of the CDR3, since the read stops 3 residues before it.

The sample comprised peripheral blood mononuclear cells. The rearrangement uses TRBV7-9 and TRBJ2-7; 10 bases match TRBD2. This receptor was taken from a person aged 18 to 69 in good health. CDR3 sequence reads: CASSLWASGRYEQYF. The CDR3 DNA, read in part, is TGTGCCAGCAGCCTGTGGGCTAGCGGGAGATACGAG.